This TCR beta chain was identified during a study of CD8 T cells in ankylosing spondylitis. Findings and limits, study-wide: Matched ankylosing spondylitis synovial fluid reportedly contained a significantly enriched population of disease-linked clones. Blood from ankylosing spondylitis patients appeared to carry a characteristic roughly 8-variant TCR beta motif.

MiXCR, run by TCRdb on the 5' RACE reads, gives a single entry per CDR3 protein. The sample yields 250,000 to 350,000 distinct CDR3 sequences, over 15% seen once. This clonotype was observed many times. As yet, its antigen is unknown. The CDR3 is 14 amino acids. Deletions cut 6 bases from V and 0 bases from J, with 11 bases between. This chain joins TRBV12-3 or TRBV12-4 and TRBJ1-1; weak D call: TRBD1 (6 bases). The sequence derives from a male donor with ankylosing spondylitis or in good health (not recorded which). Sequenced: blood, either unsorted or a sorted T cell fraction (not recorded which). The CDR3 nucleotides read TGTGCCAGCAGCCTACAGGGTATGAACACTGAAGCTTTCTTT. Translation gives CASSLQGMNTEAFF.